This T cell receptor (beta chain) was documented in a study of blood T cell repertoires in COVID-19. The wider study: Samples representing acute and convalescent COVID-19 were sourced from the United States, Italy and Spain. Nucleic acid was either cDNA or gDNA, and it came from T cells, B-cell-depleted T cells, or PBMCs.

Enrolled during active infection, Seattle patients were then followed longitudinally. Germline V lookup: CDR1 SGHRS, CDR2 YFSETQ. V dropped 0 bases and J dropped 6 bases, with 16 bases sitting between them. The CDR3 is 15 amino acids. Original methodology: Reference gene primer amplification gave nucleated cell count estimates. The assay was immunoSEQ multiplex PCR, and TCRdb's table has in-frame clones only and misses some. V and J calls and clone size are copied from that table; D and trimming were computed from the DNA. The table lists hundreds of thousands of clones, 86% of them singletons. Sequencing was performed on peripheral blood. This TCR came from a woman of 80 years or more with COVID-19, enrolled during active disease. The chain carries TRBV5-1 and TRBJ2-7; D gene unclear. Written as DNA, the CDR3 is TGCGCCAGCAGCTTGGATGGCTCCCTGACTTCCGAGCAGTACTTC. This sequence encodes CASSLDGSLTSEQYF.